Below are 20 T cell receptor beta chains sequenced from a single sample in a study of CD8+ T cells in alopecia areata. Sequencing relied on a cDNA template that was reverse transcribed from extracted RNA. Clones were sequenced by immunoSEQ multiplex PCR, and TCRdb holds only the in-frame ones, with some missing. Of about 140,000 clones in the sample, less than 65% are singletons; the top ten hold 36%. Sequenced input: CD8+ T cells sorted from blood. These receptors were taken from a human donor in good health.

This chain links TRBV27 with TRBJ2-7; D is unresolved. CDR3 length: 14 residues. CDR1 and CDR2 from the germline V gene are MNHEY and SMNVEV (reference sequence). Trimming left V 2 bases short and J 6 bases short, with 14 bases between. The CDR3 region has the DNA TGTGCCAGCAGTTTAGCTAGGACCCTACCCGAGCAGTACTTC. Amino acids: CASSLARTLPEQYF.

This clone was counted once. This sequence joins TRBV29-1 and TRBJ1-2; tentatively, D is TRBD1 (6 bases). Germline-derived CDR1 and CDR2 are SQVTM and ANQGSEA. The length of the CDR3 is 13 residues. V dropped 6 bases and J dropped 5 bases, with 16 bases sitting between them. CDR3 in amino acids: CSVPLGGKYGYTF. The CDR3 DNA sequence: TGCAGCGTCCCCCTAGGGGGGAAATATGGCTACACCTTC.

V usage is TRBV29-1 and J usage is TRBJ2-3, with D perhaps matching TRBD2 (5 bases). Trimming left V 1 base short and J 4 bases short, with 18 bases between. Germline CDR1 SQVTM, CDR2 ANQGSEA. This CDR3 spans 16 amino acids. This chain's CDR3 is CSVEGVTGSGADTQYF. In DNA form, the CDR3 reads TGCAGCGTTGAAGGGGTAACGGGATCCGGGGCAGATACGCAGTATTTT.

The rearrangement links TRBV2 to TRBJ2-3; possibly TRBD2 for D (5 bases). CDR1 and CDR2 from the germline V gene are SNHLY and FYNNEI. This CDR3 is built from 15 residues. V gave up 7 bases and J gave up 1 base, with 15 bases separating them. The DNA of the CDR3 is TGTGCCAGCACCCTAGGGAGTTCGGGCACAGATACGCAGTATTTT. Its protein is CASTLGSSGTDTQYF.

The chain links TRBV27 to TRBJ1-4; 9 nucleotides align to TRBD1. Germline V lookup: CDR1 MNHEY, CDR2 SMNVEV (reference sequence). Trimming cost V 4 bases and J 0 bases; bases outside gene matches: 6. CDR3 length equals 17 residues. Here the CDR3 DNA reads TGTGCCAGCAGTTCCGGGACAGGGATTGCAACTAATGAAAAACTGTTTTTT. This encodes CASSSGTGIATNEKLFF.

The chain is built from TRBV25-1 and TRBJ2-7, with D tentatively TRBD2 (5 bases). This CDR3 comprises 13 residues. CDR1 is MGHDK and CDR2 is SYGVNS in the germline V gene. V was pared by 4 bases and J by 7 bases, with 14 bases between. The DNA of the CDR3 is TGTGCCAGCAGTGTCTCCGAGGGAATGGAGCAGTACTTC. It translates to CASSVSEGMEQYF.

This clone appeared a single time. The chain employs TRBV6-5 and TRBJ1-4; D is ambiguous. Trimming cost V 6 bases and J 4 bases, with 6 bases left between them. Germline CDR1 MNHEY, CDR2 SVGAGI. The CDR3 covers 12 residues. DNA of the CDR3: TGTGCCAGCAGCCTTGATAATGAAAAACTGTTTTTT. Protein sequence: CASSLDNEKLFF.

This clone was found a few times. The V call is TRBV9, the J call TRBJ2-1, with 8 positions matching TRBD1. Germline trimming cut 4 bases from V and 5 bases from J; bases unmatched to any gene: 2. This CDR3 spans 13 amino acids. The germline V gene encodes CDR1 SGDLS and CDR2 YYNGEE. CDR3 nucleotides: TGTGCCAGCAGCCAGGGGGCTGACAATGAGCAGTTCTTC. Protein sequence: CASSQGADNEQFF. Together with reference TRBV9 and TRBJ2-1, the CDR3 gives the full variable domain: DSGVTQTPKHLITATGQRVTLRCSPRSGDLSVYWYQQSLDQGLQFLIQYYNGEERAKGNILERFSAQQFPDLHSELNLSSLELGDSALYFCASSQGADNEQFFGPGTRLTVL.

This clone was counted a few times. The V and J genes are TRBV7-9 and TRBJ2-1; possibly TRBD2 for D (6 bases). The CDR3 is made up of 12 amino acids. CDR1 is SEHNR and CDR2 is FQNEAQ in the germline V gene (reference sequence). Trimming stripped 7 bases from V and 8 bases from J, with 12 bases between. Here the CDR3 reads CASTGVVHEQFF. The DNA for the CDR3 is TGTGCCAGCACGGGAGTAGTGCATGAGCAGTTCTTC. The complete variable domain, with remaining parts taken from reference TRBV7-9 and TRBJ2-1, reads DTGVSQNPRHKITKRGQNVTFRCDPISEHNRLYWYRQTLGQGPEFLTYFQNEAQLEKSRLLSDRFSAERPKGSFSTLEIQRTEQGDSAMYLCASTGVVHEQFFGPGTRLTVL.

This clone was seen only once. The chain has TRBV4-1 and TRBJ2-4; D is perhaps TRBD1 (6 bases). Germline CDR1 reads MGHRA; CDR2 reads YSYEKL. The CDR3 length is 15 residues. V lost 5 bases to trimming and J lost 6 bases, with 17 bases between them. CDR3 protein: CASSDGTPQLNIQYF. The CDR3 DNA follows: TGCGCCAGCAGCGACGGGACACCCCAGTTAAACATTCAGTACTTC.

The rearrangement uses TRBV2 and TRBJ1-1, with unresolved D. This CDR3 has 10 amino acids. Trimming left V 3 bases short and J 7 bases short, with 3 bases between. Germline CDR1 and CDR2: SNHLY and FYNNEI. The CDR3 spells CASSDNEAFF. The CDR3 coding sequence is TGTGCCAGCAGTGACAATGAAGCTTTCTTT.

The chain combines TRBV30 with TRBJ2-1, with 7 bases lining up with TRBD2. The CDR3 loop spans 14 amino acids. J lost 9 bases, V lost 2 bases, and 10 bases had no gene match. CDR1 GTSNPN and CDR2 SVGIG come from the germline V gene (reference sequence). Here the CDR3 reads CAWSREGLLPEQFF. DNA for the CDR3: TGTGCCTGGAGTAGGGAGGGCCTTTTGCCTGAGCAGTTCTTC.

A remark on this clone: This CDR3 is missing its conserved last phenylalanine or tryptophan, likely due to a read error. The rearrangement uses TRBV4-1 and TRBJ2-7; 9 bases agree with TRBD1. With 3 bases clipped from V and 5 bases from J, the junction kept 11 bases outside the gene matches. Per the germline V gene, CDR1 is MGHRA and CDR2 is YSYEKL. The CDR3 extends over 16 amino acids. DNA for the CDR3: TGCGCCAGCAGCCACCTAGAGGGACAGGGTACCCACGAGCAGTACTAC. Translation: CASSHLEGQGTHEQYY.

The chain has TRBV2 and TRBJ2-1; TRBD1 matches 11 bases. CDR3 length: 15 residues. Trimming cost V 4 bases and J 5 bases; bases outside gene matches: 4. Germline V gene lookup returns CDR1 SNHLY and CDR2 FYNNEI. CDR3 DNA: TGTGCCAGCAGTGGGACAGGGGGCAGCGACAATGAGCAGTTCTTC. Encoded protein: CASSGTGGSDNEQFF.

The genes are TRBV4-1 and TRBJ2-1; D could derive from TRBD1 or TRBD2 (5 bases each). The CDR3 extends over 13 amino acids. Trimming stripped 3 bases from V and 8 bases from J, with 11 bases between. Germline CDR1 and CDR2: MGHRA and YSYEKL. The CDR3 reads CASSHGTNYEQFF. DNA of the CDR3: TGCGCCAGCAGCCACGGGACCAACTATGAGCAGTTCTTC.

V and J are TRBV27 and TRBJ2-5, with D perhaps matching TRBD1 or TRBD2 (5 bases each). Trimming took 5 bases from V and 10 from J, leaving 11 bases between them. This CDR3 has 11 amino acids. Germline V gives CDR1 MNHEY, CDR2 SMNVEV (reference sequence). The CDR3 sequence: CASSGGAVQYF. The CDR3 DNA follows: TGTGCCAGCAGTGGGGGTGCGGTCCAGTACTTC.

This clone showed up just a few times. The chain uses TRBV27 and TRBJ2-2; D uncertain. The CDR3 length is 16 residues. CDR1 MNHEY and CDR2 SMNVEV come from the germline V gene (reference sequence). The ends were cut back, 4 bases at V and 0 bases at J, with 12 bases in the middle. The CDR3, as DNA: TGTGCCAGCAGTTATTCTATCTTCGCGAACACCGGGGAGCTGTTTTTT. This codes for CASSYSIFANTGELFF.

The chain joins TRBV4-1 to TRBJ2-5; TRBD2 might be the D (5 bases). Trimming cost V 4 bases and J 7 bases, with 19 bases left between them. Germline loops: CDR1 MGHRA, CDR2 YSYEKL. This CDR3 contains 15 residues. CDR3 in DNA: TGCGCCAGCAGCCCCTATCGACAAAGCGGCCCGACCCAGTACTTC. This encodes CASSPYRQSGPTQYF.

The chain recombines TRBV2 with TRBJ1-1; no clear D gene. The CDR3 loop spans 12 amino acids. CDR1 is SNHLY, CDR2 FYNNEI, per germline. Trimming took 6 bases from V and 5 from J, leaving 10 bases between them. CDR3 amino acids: CASRTGLTEAFF. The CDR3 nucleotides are TGTGCCAGCAGAACGGGGTTAACTGAAGCTTTCTTT.

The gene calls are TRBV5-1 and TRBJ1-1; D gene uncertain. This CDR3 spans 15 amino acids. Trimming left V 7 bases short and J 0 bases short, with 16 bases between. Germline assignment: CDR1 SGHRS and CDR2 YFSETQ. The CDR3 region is CASSPWVQLNTEAFF. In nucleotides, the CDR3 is TGCGCCAGCTCGCCGTGGGTACAATTGAACACTGAAGCTTTCTTT.